The T cell receptor beta chain under discussion was sequenced for a study of blood T cell repertoires in COVID-19. Study background: COVID-19 samples from acute and convalescent phases originated in the United States, Italy and Spain. T cells, B-cell-depleted T cells, or PBMCs provided the cDNA or gDNA that served as material.

Study processing details: Reference gene primer amplification yielded estimated nucleated cell counts. The protocol was immunoSEQ multiplex PCR, while the TCRdb copy is restricted to in-frame clones and leaves out a portion. V and J calls and clone size are given by that table; D and trimming were obtained from the DNA. The table lists roughly 250,000 clones, more than 70% of them singletons. This CDR3 comprises 13 residues. Germline CDR1 is GTSNPN and CDR2 is SVGIG (reference sequence). V was clipped by 2 bases and J by 1 base, with 7 bases between them. The source of this sequence is a woman aged 40 to 49 who had recovered from COVID-19. This rearrangement joins TRBV30 to TRBJ2-3, with D possibly matching TRBD1 (6 bases). Sequenced: peripheral blood. In DNA, the CDR3 is TGTGCCTGGAGTTCAGGGGGCACAGATACGCAGTATTTT. Translating it yields CAWSSGGTDTQYF. The whole variable domain, filled in from reference TRBV30 and TRBJ2-3, reads SQTIHQWPATLVQPVGSPLSLECTVEGTSNPNLYWYRQAAGRGLQLLFYSVGIGQISSEVPQNLSASRPQDRQFILSSKKLLLSDSGFYLCAWSSGGTDTQYFGPGTRLTVL.